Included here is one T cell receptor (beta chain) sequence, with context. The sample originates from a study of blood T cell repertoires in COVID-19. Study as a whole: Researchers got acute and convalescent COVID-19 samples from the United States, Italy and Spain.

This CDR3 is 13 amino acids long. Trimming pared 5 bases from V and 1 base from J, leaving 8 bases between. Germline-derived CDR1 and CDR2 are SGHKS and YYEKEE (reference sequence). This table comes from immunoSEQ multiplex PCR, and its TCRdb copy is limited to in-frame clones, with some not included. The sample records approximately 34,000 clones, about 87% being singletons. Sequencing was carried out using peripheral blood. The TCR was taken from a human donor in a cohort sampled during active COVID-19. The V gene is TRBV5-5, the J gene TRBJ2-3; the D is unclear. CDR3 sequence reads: CASRQFGTDTQYF. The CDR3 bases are TGTGCCAGCAGACAATTCGGCACAGATACGCAGTATTTT.